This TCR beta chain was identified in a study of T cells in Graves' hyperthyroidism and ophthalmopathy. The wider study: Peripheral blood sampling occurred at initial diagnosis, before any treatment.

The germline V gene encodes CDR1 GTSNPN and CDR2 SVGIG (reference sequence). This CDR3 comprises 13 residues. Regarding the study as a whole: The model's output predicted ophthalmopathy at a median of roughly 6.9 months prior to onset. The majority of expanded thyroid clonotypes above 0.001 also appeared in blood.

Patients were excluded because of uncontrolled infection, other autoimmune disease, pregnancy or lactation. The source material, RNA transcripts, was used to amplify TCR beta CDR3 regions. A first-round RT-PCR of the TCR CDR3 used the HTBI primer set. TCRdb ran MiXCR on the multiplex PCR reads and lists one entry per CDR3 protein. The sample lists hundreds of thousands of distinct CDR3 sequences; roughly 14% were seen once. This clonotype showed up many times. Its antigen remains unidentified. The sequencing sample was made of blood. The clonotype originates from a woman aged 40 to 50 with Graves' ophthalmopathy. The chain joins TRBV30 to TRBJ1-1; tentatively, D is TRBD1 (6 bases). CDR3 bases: TGTGCGACAGGACGGGGGGAGGACACTGAAGCTTTCTTT. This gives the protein CATGRGEDTEAFF.